Each of the 18 T cell receptor beta chains below was sequenced from the same sample in a study of shared clonotypes between healthy human individuals (dated by TCRdb to between 2020 and 2021). Library creation used the immunoSEQ multiplex PCR assay. TCRdb retrieved this table from immuneACCESS and kept in-frame rearrangements only. Not all clones are present; in checked studies, unresolved V genes account for under half, and no reason is known for the remainder. This sample has 2.3 million or so clones in its table, and more than 80% of those were observed once. 0.39% of the sample comes from the top ten. Source material: naive CD4+ T cells from PBMCs. This specimen's cell subset or site label, per the study, means: CD45RA+ positively selected. All receptors derive from a man between 18 and 35 years old in good health. Some clones in this sample may be carry-over from other donors' samples.

The chain links TRBV27 to TRBJ2-5, with TRBD2 matching 10 bases. CDR1 MNHEY and CDR2 SMNVEV come from the germline V gene (reference sequence). The CDR3 covers 16 residues. Unmatched junction bases numbered 10, after V lost 5 bases and J lost 4 bases. CDR3 sequence (DNA): TGTGCCAGCAGTCTTCGGGTGGTAGCGGGAGGAGAGACCCAGTACTTC. It is translated as CASSLRVVAGGETQYF.

The V call is TRBV6-6, the J call TRBJ2-1, with 9 bases lining up with TRBD2. Germline V gene sequence: CDR1 MNHNY, CDR2 SVGAGI (reference sequence). The CDR3 loop spans 15 amino acids. Trimming took 5 bases from V and 4 from J; bases not matched to a gene: 6. CDR3 DNA sequence: TGTGCCAGCAGTATAGCGGGAGTGGGTTACAATGAGCAGTTCTTC. This codes for CASSIAGVGYNEQFF.

The table lists this clone with a count of one. The chain combines TRBV5-6 with TRBJ2-7; D might be TRBD1 (6 bases). Germline V gives CDR1 SGHDT, CDR2 YYEEEE. CDR3 size: 15 residues. V gave up 0 bases and J gave up 5 bases, with 15 bases separating them. CDR3 loop: CASSLAAGAHHEQYF. CDR3 coding DNA: TGTGCCAGCAGCTTGGCGGCAGGGGCCCACCACGAGCAGTACTTC.

The chain recombines TRBV5-1 with TRBJ2-5; D remains ambiguous. The CDR3 spans 12 residues. Trimming removed 1 base from V and 5 bases from J, with 6 bases in between. Germline V CDR1 and CDR2: SGHRS, YFSETQ. In DNA form, the CDR3 reads TGCGCCAGCAGCTTGTTTGGGGAGACCCAGTACTTC. This gives the protein CASSLFGETQYF.

This clone has just a few counts. The V gene is TRBV30, the J gene TRBJ1-1, with TRBD1 matching 8 bases. Germline CDR1 and CDR2: GTSNPN and SVGIG (reference sequence). V lost 8 bases to trimming and J lost 1 base; unmatched junction nucleotides: 15. CDR3 length: 16 amino acids. CDR3 loop: CANSEDRGLANTEAFF. CDR3 bases: TGTGCCAACTCCGAAGACAGGGGACTGGCGAACACTGAAGCTTTCTTT.

The chain uses TRBV7-2 and TRBJ2-3; D is ambiguous. The CDR3 contains 14 residues. Germline V gene data show CDR1 as SGHTA and CDR2 as FQGNSA. V shed 2 bases and J shed 3 bases, with 9 bases lying between them. The CDR3 sequence: CASSLKIWTDTQYF. DNA for the CDR3: TGTGCCAGCAGCTTAAAAATTTGGACAGATACGCAGTATTTT.

The CDR3 DNA reads TGTGCCAGCAGTGGGATTACTGGGGCCAACGTCCTGACTTTC. This translates into CASSGITGANVLTF. The rearrangement joins TRBV2 to TRBJ2-6, with unresolved D. The CDR3 contains 14 residues. V was clipped by 4 bases and J by 2 bases, with 6 bases between them. Looked up from germline, CDR1 is SNHLY and CDR2 is FYNNEI.

This sequence joins TRBV5-1 and TRBJ2-7; D may correspond to TRBD1 or TRBD2 (5 bases each). V shed 4 bases and J shed 0 bases, with 14 bases lying between them. CDR3 length: 15 amino acids. Germline CDR1 SGHRS, CDR2 YFSETQ. CDR3 bases: TGCGCCAGCAGCCCCGGGACGTATAGCTCCTACGAGCAGTACTTC. Translation gives CASSPGTYSSYEQYF. Drawing the rest from reference TRBV5-1 and TRBJ2-7, the complete variable domain is KAGVTQTPRYLIKTRGQQVTLSCSPISGHRSVSWYQQTPGQGLQFLFEYFSETQRNKGNFPGRFSGRQFSNSRSEMNVSTLELGDSALYLCASSPGTYSSYEQYFGPGTRLTVT.

The chain joins TRBV7-3 to TRBJ1-5, with a tentative D call TRBD1 (6 bases). The CDR3 runs 15 residues. Trimming cost V 3 bases and J 6 bases, with 15 bases left between them. Germline CDR1 SGHTA, CDR2 FQGTGA. CDR3 loop: CASSLPQGLGQPQHF. The CDR3 DNA follows: TGTGCCAGCAGCTTGCCCCAGGGGCTGGGTCAGCCCCAGCATTTT.

This chain uses TRBV4-2 with TRBJ2-3, with TRBD2 identical over 7 bases. Trimming at V came to 0 bases and at J to 11 bases, leaving 11 bases not matched to a gene. The CDR3 totals 15 residues. Per the germline V gene, CDR1 is LGHNA and CDR2 is YNFKEQ. CDR3 residues: CASSQERDYLGRQYF. CDR3 sequence (DNA): TGTGCCAGCAGCCAAGAACGGGACTACCTCGGTAGGCAGTATTTT.

This clone has a single count. Other DNA variants within this sample encode the same CDR3. The rearrangement joins TRBV9 to TRBJ2-7; D not certain. V lost 0 bases, J lost 0 bases, and 7 bases lay in between. In germline, CDR1 is SGDLS, CDR2 YYNGEE. The CDR3 runs 14 residues. The CDR3 loop reads CASSVVSNSYEQYF. The DNA of the CDR3 is TGTGCCAGCAGCGTAGTATCCAACTCCTACGAGCAGTACTTC.

J is TRBJ2-5 and V is TRBV5-4; the D is unclear. This CDR3 has 15 residues. Trimming cost V 0 bases and J 1 base, with 10 bases left between them. Germline assignment: CDR1 SGHNT and CDR2 YYREEE (reference sequence). CDR3 nucleotides: TGTGCCAGCAGCTTGGCGGCCGGAATCCAAGAGACCCAGTACTTC. Amino acids: CASSLAAGIQETQYF.

The V and J genes are TRBV5-1 and TRBJ1-2; 8 nucleotides agree with TRBD1. This CDR3 spans 18 amino acids. J gave up 1 base and V 2 bases, and 13 bases lay outside the gene matches. CDR1 is SGHRS and CDR2 is YFSETQ in the germline V gene. CDR3 in amino acids: CASSFVALDRAFNYGYTF. CDR3 DNA sequence: TGCGCCAGCAGCTTTGTCGCTTTGGACAGGGCCTTTAACTATGGCTACACCTTC.

The chain couples TRBV29-1 to TRBJ2-7; 11 bases are a match to TRBD2. Losses at the gene ends were 5 bases for V and 6 bases for J; bases not matched to a gene: 12. This CDR3 is 15 amino acids long. Germline values: CDR1 SQVTM, CDR2 ANQGSEA. The CDR3, as DNA: TGCAGCGTTTTAACCACTAGCGGGAGAGACTCCGAGCAGTACTTC. This encodes CSVLTTSGRDSEQYF.

The chain has TRBV2 and TRBJ2-1; D uncertain. The CDR3 runs 13 residues. V gave up 5 bases and J gave up 9 bases, with 14 bases separating them. The germline gives CDR1 SNHLY, CDR2 FYNNEI. The CDR3 is CASSFSAELEQFF. CDR3 DNA: TGTGCCAGCAGTTTCTCCGCCGAGCTTGAGCAGTTCTTC. Full variable domain (rest looked up from reference TRBV2 and TRBJ2-1): EPEVTQTPSHQVTQMGQEVILRCVPISNHLYFYWYRQILGQKVEFLVSFYNNEISEKSEIFDDQFSVERPDGSNFTLKIRSTKLEDSAMYFCASSFSAELEQFFGPGTRLTVL.

The V and J genes are TRBV5-5 and TRBJ2-5, with 7 bases that match TRBD1. Trimming removed 3 bases from V and 4 bases from J; junction bases left unmatched: 12. Germline V gene data show CDR1 as SGHKS and CDR2 as YYEKEE (reference sequence). This CDR3 comprises 16 residues. CDR3 sequence reads: CASSSLDRPIRETQYF. CDR3 nucleotide sequence: TGTGCCAGCAGCTCACTGGACAGGCCGATTCGAGAGACCCAGTACTTC.

With regard to this clone: Additional DNA sequences in this sample encode the identical CDR3. The chain links TRBV28 to TRBJ2-3; 7 nucleotides match TRBD2. The CDR3 loop spans 14 amino acids. J lost 1 base, V lost 5 bases, and 3 bases had no gene match. Germline CDR1 is MDHEN and CDR2 is SYDVKM. CDR3 DNA: TGTGCCAGCAGTCTGCTAGCGGGCACAGATACGCAGTATTTT. Residues: CASSLLAGTDTQYF.

Here the CDR3 reads CASTFDRTAYNEQFF. CDR3 sequence (DNA): TGTGCCAGCACATTCGATCGGACAGCCTACAATGAGCAGTTCTTC. The V call is TRBV2, the J call TRBJ2-1, with D tentatively TRBD1 (6 bases). Trimming stripped 7 bases from V and 2 bases from J, with 15 bases between. There are 15 residues in the CDR3. In germline, CDR1 is SNHLY, CDR2 FYNNEI.